The 27 T cell receptor beta chains given below trace back to one sample, sequenced in a study of radiotherapy plus CTLA-4 blockade in lung cancer. TCRdb keeps only in-frame clones here, not all; method: immunoSEQ multiplex PCR. The sample has some 41,000 clones; about 70% are singletons. The sample in question was peripheral blood, obtained from a patient treated with radiotherapy plus ipilimumab. The origin of the receptors is a human donor with non-small cell lung cancer who had a partial response to radiotherapy plus ipilimumab.

The V gene is TRBV4-3, the J gene TRBJ2-5; tentative D call: TRBD1 (8 bases). Germline values: CDR1 LGHNA, CDR2 YSLEER. The CDR3 totals 17 residues. V lost 1 base and J lost 3, with 18 bases in between. The CDR3 DNA is TGCGCCAGCAGCCAAGGGGGGGGTGGGACAGGAGAAGAGACCCAGTACTTC. This encodes CASSQGGGGTGEETQYF.

Only a few counts were recorded for this clone. V usage is TRBV11-1 and J usage is TRBJ2-3; TRBD2 aligns across 10 bases. After removal of 4 bases from V and 1 base from J, the junction contained 2 bases not matched to a gene. Germline assignment: CDR1 SGHAT and CDR2 FQDESV (reference sequence). The CDR3 covers 15 residues. The CDR3 is CASSSGTSGTDTQYF. The CDR3 coding sequence is TGTGCCAGCAGCTCCGGGACTAGCGGCACAGATACGCAGTATTTT.

The chain's CDR3 is CASSFLGLAQETQYF. The CDR3 DNA reads TGTGCCAGCAGCTTCCTGGGACTAGCCCAAGAGACCCAGTACTTC. The chain couples TRBV7-9 to TRBJ2-5, with TRBD2 matching over 9 bases. The CDR3 is 15 amino acids. V lost 3 bases and J lost 1; bases outside the gene matches: 3. Germline V gene sequence: CDR1 SEHNR, CDR2 FQNEAQ (reference sequence).

The CDR3: CASNDRAGNTIYF. DNA of the CDR3: TGTGCCAGCAACGACAGGGCTGGAAACACCATATATTTT. The chain recombines TRBV5-6 with TRBJ1-3, with 7 bases fitting TRBD1. The CDR3 is made up of 13 amino acids. J was trimmed by 2 bases and V by 6 bases; bases with no gene match: 2. Germline CDR1 is SGHDT and CDR2 is YYEEEE.

The gene calls are TRBV6-1 and TRBJ1-1, with TRBD1 as a possible D gene (5 bases). CDR3 length: 17 amino acids. V was trimmed by 3 bases and J by 6 bases, leaving 23 bases between them. CDR1 is MNHNS, CDR2 SASEGT, per germline. This CDR3 reads CASSERGTVLTAAEAFF. The CDR3 DNA follows: TGTGCCAGCAGTGAGCGGGGGACGGTCCTGACGGCCGCTGAAGCTTTCTTT.

This rearrangement joins TRBV29-1 to TRBJ1-1; D gene unclear. V dropped 7 bases and J dropped 6 bases, with 15 bases sitting between them. CDR3 length: 12 residues. Germline loops: CDR1 SQVTM, CDR2 ANQGSEA. CDR3 region: CSARASPAEAFF. In DNA form, the CDR3 reads TGCAGCGCGCGGGCCTCCCCCGCTGAAGCTTTCTTT.

A remark on this clone: One junction end disagrees with the germline gene, perhaps due to a read error. The rearrangement uses TRBV7-3 and TRBJ1-1; the D gene is possibly TRBD1 (6 bases). The CDR3 is made up of 15 amino acids. Germline CDR1 reads SGHTA; CDR2 reads FQGTGA. In DNA form, the CDR3 reads TGTGCCGGCAGCTTAAGAGGGGGGGCCGGCACTGAAGCTTTCTTT. Translated: CAGSLRGGAGTEAFF.

The V and J genes are TRBV4-3 and TRBJ1-1, with D unclear. CDR1 and CDR2 (germline): LGHNA, YSLEER. Trimming cost V 3 bases and J 0 bases, with 5 bases left between them. CDR3 length: 13 amino acids. The CDR3 here is CASSQGVNTEAFF. DNA for the CDR3: TGCGCCAGCAGCCAGGGAGTGAACACTGAAGCTTTCTTT.

This clone came up a few times. It is likely a read error: a sequence one base away is far more abundant. The V and J genes are TRBV4-1 and TRBJ2-1; perhaps TRBD2 as D (7 bases). The CDR3 extends over 17 amino acids. Per germline, CDR1 MGHRA and CDR2 YSYEKL. V lost 1 base to trimming and J lost 2 bases, with 15 bases between them. This CDR3 reads CASSQAGGRTTYNEQFF. The CDR3 region has the DNA TGCGCCAGCAGCCAAGCGGGGGGCCGGACCACCTACAATGAGCAGTTCTTC.

The chain carries TRBV9 and TRBJ2-2; 12 bases line up with TRBD2. The CDR3 runs 15 residues. Germline V CDR1 and CDR2: SGDLS, YYNGEE. V was clipped by 4 bases and J by 4 bases; unmatched bases: 2. For the CDR3, the DNA is TGTGCCAGCAGCCTAGCGGGGGGGCCCACCGGGGAGCTGTTTTTT. This sequence encodes CASSLAGGPTGELFF. Variable domain in full (rest from reference TRBV9 and TRBJ2-2): DSGVTQTPKHLITATGQRVTLRCSPRSGDLSVYWYQQSLDQGLQFLIQYYNGEERAKGNILERFSAQQFPDLHSELNLSSLELGDSALYFCASSLAGGPTGELFFGEGSRLTVL.

The chain carries TRBV6-5 and TRBJ1-1; 7 bases match TRBD1. V dropped 6 bases and J dropped 6; count of bases not matched to a gene: 7. CDR1 is MNHEY and CDR2 is SVGAGI in the germline V gene. The CDR3 contains 13 residues. The chain's CDR3 is CASRDRRNSEAFF. CDR3 coding DNA: TGTGCCAGCAGGGACAGGCGGAATTCTGAAGCTTTCTTT.

The rearrangement joins TRBV5-4 to TRBJ2-2; 7 bases are a match to TRBD2. Germline CDR1 and CDR2: SGHNT and YYREEE (reference sequence). The length of the CDR3 is 16 residues. Unmatched junction bases numbered 13, after V lost 4 bases and J lost 7 bases. CDR3 region: CASSRDQGRADGELFF. The DNA for the CDR3 is TGTGCCAGCAGCAGGGATCAAGGGAGGGCTGACGGGGAGCTGTTTTTT.

This chain connects TRBV4-3 to TRBJ2-7, with D perhaps TRBD2 (6 bases). The V end was cut by 1 base, the J end by 4 bases, with 11 bases between. Germline values: CDR1 LGHNA, CDR2 YSLEER. The CDR3 sequence is 14 residues long. CDR3 DNA: TGCGCCAGCAGCCAAGGGGTAGGGAGGTACGAGCAGTACTTC. Protein: CASSQGVGRYEQYF.

This clone has only a few counts. This chain connects TRBV10-1 to TRBJ2-5; 7 bases are shared with TRBD2. The CDR3 is 16 residues long. The germline CDR1 and CDR2 sequences are WNHNN and SYGVQD (reference sequence). Losses at the gene ends were 8 bases for V and 0 bases for J; bases not matched to a gene: 12. CDR3 loop: CASRVLGGLYQETQYF. The CDR3 region has the DNA TGCGCCAGCCGGGTCCTCGGGGGGTTGTACCAAGAGACCCAGTACTTC.

The chain combines TRBV6-1 with TRBJ2-1; 9 positions match TRBD1. CDR3 length equals 13 residues. In germline, CDR1 is MNHNS, CDR2 SASEGT. V lost 4 bases, J lost 9 bases, and 4 bases stayed unmatched. The CDR3 DNA reads as TGTGCCAGCAGTGCACAGACAGGGGGTGAGCAGTTCTTC. Protein sequence: CASSAQTGGEQFF.

The V gene is TRBV7-2, the J gene TRBJ2-1, with D perhaps TRBD2 (6 bases). Germline-derived CDR1 and CDR2 are SGHTA and FQGNSA. The V gene lost 5 bases and the J gene lost 6 bases, with 17 bases spanning the gap. CDR3 length: 15 residues. This chain's CDR3 is CASSRTTSLGNEQFF. The CDR3, as DNA: TGTGCCAGCAGCCGAACGACTAGTCTGGGCAATGAGCAGTTCTTC.

V is TRBV7-2 and J is TRBJ1-5, with D perhaps matching TRBD1 (6 bases). There are 16 residues in the CDR3. With 1 base removed from V and 4 bases from J, the gap between germline ends came to 14 bases. Germline V gene data show CDR1 as SGHTA and CDR2 as FQGNSA. CDR3: CASSLVVGGLNQPQHF. The DNA for the CDR3 is TGTGCCAGCAGCTTAGTTGTAGGGGGTTTAAATCAGCCCCAGCATTTT.

The chain couples TRBV5-1 to TRBJ2-1; 11 nucleotides match TRBD2. V trimming: 7 bases; J trimming: 1 base; junction bases outside the gene matches: 10. This CDR3 has 17 amino acids. CDR1 is SGHRS, CDR2 YFSETQ, per germline. Here the CDR3 reads CASHLLSGGASYNEQFF. CDR3 DNA: TGCGCCAGCCATCTCCTTAGCGGGGGGGCGTCCTACAATGAGCAGTTCTTC.

The chain employs TRBV18 and TRBJ2-5, with D maybe TRBD2 (5 bases). CDR1 is KGHSH and CDR2 is LQKENI in the germline V gene. The CDR3 sequence is 13 residues long. V gave up 0 bases and J gave up 3 bases, with 5 bases separating them. In nucleotides, the CDR3 is TGTGCCAGCTCACCACCAGCGGAAGAGACCCAGTACTTC. It encodes CASSPPAEETQYF.

This sequence joins TRBV7-9 and TRBJ2-5; 7 nucleotides match TRBD2. After removal of 0 bases from V and 9 bases from J, the junction contained 10 bases not matched to a gene. Germline V lookup: CDR1 SEHNR, CDR2 FQNEAQ (reference sequence). This CDR3 has 15 amino acids. The CDR3 bases are TGTGCCAGCAGCTTAGCGGCGGGGGTCCCAAAGGCCCAGTACTTC. It translates to CASSLAAGVPKAQYF.

V gene TRBV9 combines with J gene TRBJ2-3; TRBD2 agrees at 13 bases. CDR1 and CDR2 from the germline V gene are SGDLS and YYNGEE. The CDR3 consists of 18 residues. V lost 0 bases and J lost 4; bases outside the gene matches: 8. The CDR3 sequence: CASSVAGLAGSGPDTQYF. In DNA form, the CDR3 reads TGTGCCAGCAGCGTAGCGGGACTAGCGGGATCCGGACCAGATACGCAGTATTTT.

This clone was recorded a few times. V is TRBV6-5 and J is TRBJ2-3; the D gene is possibly TRBD2 (5 bases). V lost 5 bases and J lost 8, with 17 bases in between. The germline V gene has CDR1 MNHEY and CDR2 SVGAGI. This CDR3 spans 14 amino acids. The CDR3 loop is CASSEEVQRVTQYF. Here the CDR3 DNA reads TGTGCCAGCAGTGAAGAGGTTCAGAGGGTTACGCAGTATTTT.

This clone was found a few times. J is TRBJ1-2 and V is TRBV5-4, with D possibly matching TRBD1 (5 bases). The CDR3 has 13 amino acids. Trimming left V 5 bases short and J 6 bases short, with 14 bases between. CDR1 SGHNT and CDR2 YYREEE come from the germline V gene (reference sequence). CDR3 protein: CASREGSRDGYTF. The CDR3 region has the DNA TGTGCCAGCAGGGAGGGGTCCCGAGATGGCTACACCTTC.

V gene TRBV9 combines with J gene TRBJ2-3, with 8 positions matching TRBD2. J lost 5 bases, V lost 5 bases, and 7 bases had no gene match. In germline, CDR1 is SGDLS, CDR2 YYNGEE. This CDR3 region has 14 residues. The CDR3 DNA follows: TGTGCCAGCAGTGGGACGGGGGGGCAAGATACGCAGTATTTT. Residues: CASSGTGGQDTQYF.

This sequence joins TRBV7-8 and TRBJ1-1; possibly TRBD1 for D (5 bases). This CDR3 has 15 residues. The V gene's germline CDR1 is SGHVS and CDR2 FQNEAQ. The germline V and J ends were trimmed by 6 bases and 1 base, with 15 bases remaining between them. The DNA of the CDR3 is TGTGCCAGCAGATTTTCCAGGGTGGCGAACACTGAAGCTTTCTTT. Amino acids: CASRFSRVANTEAFF.

This clone was counted only a few times. The V gene is TRBV4-3, the J gene TRBJ2-2; possibly TRBD1 for D (6 bases). The germline V gene encodes CDR1 LGHNA and CDR2 YSLEER. CDR3 size: 15 residues. V lost 6 bases and J 4 bases, leaving 15 bases between the germline ends. CDR3 DNA sequence: TGCGCCAGCAGGGACACAGGGAAGGGCACCGGGGAGCTGTTTTTT. This gives the protein CASRDTGKGTGELFF.

V gene TRBV19 combines with J gene TRBJ1-1, with D perhaps TRBD1 (5 bases). The germline gives CDR1 LNHDA, CDR2 SQIVND (reference sequence). The V end was cut by 3 bases, the J end by 0 bases, with 11 bases between. This CDR3 contains 15 residues. CDR3 residues: CASSIQGAMNTEAFF. Written as DNA, the CDR3 is TGTGCCAGTAGTATCCAAGGGGCCATGAACACTGAAGCTTTCTTT.